These 21 T cell receptor beta chains share one sample of origin, sequenced in a study of post-analysis software for immune sequencing data. TCR beta cDNA libraries included unique molecular identifiers. MiXCR was run by TCRdb on the PCR reads, yielding one entry per CDR3 protein. The sample yields roughly 540,000 distinct CDR3 sequences, 34% seen once. Their cognate antigens are unknown. Study-wide results and caveats: The five TRBV segments detected at higher frequency in patients than in controls included TRBV5-6, TRBV5-1 and TRBV20-1.

Sequences were obtained from blood. These receptors came from a girl younger than 18 with multiple sclerosis.

In its sample, this clonotype was seen a few times. V and J are TRBV9 and TRBJ2-1, with 11 bases aligning to TRBD2. This CDR3 spans 20 amino acids. V lost 4 bases, J lost 6 bases, and 21 bases stayed unmatched. CDR1 and CDR2 (germline): SGDLS, YYNGEE. The CDR3 sequence: CASSTRLSGGALIHSNEQFF. The CDR3 DNA reads TGTGCCAGCAGCACACGACTTAGCGGGGGGGCCCTCATCCATTCCAATGAGCAGTTCTTC.

In this sample, this clonotype turned up a few times. J is TRBJ2-3 and V is TRBV6-6; 11 bases agree with TRBD2. The CDR3 is 13 residues long. V trimming: 11 bases; J trimming: 1 base; junction bases outside the gene matches: 2. The V gene's germline CDR1 is MNHNY and CDR2 SVGAGI (reference sequence). For the CDR3, the DNA is TGTGCCGCGACTAGCGGGGGCACAGATACGCAGTATTTT. This codes for CAATSGGTDTQYF.

The CDR3 DNA reads TGTGCCAGTAGTATACGTCTTAGCGGGGGCACAGATACGCAGTATTTT. Its protein is CASSIRLSGGTDTQYF. This chain links TRBV19 with TRBJ2-3; 8 bases line up with TRBD2. From germline, CDR1 is LNHDA and CDR2 SQIVND (reference sequence). Germline trimming cut 2 bases from V and 1 base from J; bases unmatched to any gene: 5. CDR3 size: 16 residues.

This clonotype was detected a few times. This chain connects TRBV6-4 to TRBJ2-1, with a weak D call TRBD2 (7 bases). The last part of the DNA fits TRBJ2-7 better; the J call may be wrong. This CDR3 region has 15 residues. Germline V CDR1 and CDR2: MRHNA, SNTAGT. Here the CDR3 reads CASSPAAGAYNEQYF. The CDR3 DNA follows: TGTGCCAGCAGTCCCGCTGCGGGGGCCTACAATGAGCAGTACTTC.

The table lists this clonotype with many counts. The V gene is TRBV29-1, the J gene TRBJ2-5, with 7 bases matching TRBD1. The V gene end was trimmed by 6 bases and the J gene end by 1 base; junction bases not matched to a gene: 8. The CDR3 extends over 14 amino acids. Germline V gene lookup returns CDR1 SQVTM and CDR2 ANQGSEA. CDR3 sequence reads: CSVAQGTVQETQYF. The CDR3 nucleotides read TGCAGCGTCGCTCAGGGGACAGTCCAAGAGACCCAGTACTTC.

The table lists this clonotype with a few counts. The rearrangement links TRBV20-1 to TRBJ2-3; possible D gene TRBD1, 6 bases. The CDR3 spans 13 residues. Germline V gene lookup returns CDR1 DFQATT and CDR2 SNEGSKA (reference sequence). V lost 5 bases to trimming and J lost 2 bases, with 11 bases between them. CDR3 loop: CSAPQGTTDTQYF. CDR3 sequence (DNA): TGCAGTGCTCCGCAGGGGACCACAGATACGCAGTATTTT.

In DNA, the CDR3 is TGTGCCAGCAGCCTCTCCTCAAATAGCGGACCCAGCTCTGGGGCCAACGTCCTGACTTTC. This sequence encodes CASSLSSNSGPSSGANVLTF. This chain links TRBV9 with TRBJ2-6, with D perhaps TRBD2 (6 bases). Germline CDR1 SGDLS, CDR2 YYNGEE. The length of the CDR3 is 20 residues. Deletions cut 4 bases from V and 0 bases from J, with 23 bases between.

In its sample, this clonotype was seen once. The chain recombines TRBV14 with TRBJ2-3, with 10 bases lining up with TRBD2. The trim removed 4 bases at V and 6 bases at J, leaving 13 bases unmatched. This CDR3 is 17 amino acids long. Germline loops: CDR1 SGHDN, CDR2 FVKESK. CDR3 sequence (DNA): TGTGCCAGCAGCCTCCTTCAGAAGGGACTAGCGTTCGATACGCAGTATTTT. It specifies CASSLLQKGLAFDTQYF.

The rearrangement links TRBV7-8 to TRBJ2-7, with 10 bases identical to TRBD2. The germline CDR1 and CDR2 sequences are SGHVS and FQNEAQ. The J segment lost 2 bases and the V segment lost 0 bases, leaving 10 bases of the junction unmatched. The length of the CDR3 is 18 residues. The DNA of the CDR3 is TGTGCCAGCAGCTTAGCGTCGTCTAGCGGGGGCATCACCTACGAGCAGTACTTC. Amino acids: CASSLASSSGGITYEQYF.

This clonotype was seen a single time. The chain recombines TRBV5-1 with TRBJ2-1; a possible D gene is TRBD2 (6 bases). The CDR3 sequence is 14 residues long. V was shortened by 7 bases and J by 1 base, with 12 bases between the two germline ends. In germline, CDR1 is SGHRS, CDR2 YFSETQ. The CDR3 region has the DNA TGCGCCAGCCAAGGAGGGACTTCCTACAATGAGCAGTTCTTC. Amino acids: CASQGGTSYNEQFF. Full variable domain (rest looked up from reference TRBV5-1 and TRBJ2-1): KAGVTQTPRYLIKTRGQQVTLSCSPISGHRSVSWYQQTPGQGLQFLFEYFSETQRNKGNFPGRFSGRQFSNSRSEMNVSTLELGDSALYLCASQGGTSYNEQFFGPGTRLTVL.

The chain recombines TRBV12-3 or TRBV12-4 with TRBJ2-1; 14 bases agree with TRBD2. V lost 6 bases, J lost 8 bases, and 9 bases stayed unmatched. The CDR3 totals 16 residues. CDR3 bases: TGTGCCAGCAGACGACTAGCGGGGGGGCGATGGGATGAGCAGTTCTTC. It yields the protein CASRRLAGGRWDEQFF.

The chain is built from TRBV10-3 and TRBJ2-3; unclear D gene. This CDR3 is 15 amino acids long. Germline lookup yields CDR1 ENHRY and CDR2 SYGVKD. The ends were cut back, 8 bases at V and 0 bases at J, with 15 bases in the middle. CDR3 sequence reads: CAIRVDFSSTDTQYF. The CDR3 DNA follows: TGTGCCATCCGTGTGGATTTCTCTAGCACAGATACGCAGTATTTT.

In its sample, this clonotype was seen a few times. This sequence joins TRBV20-1 and TRBJ2-7, with 12 bases lining up with TRBD2. The CDR3 runs 15 residues. J was trimmed by 2 bases and V by 5 bases; bases with no gene match: 7. Germline V gene lookup returns CDR1 DFQATT and CDR2 SNEGSKA (reference sequence). The CDR3 DNA sequence: TGCAGTGCTGCCGTCCCTAGCGGGGGGGCCTACGAGCAGTACTTC. Translating it yields CSAAVPSGGAYEQYF.

This rearrangement joins TRBV2 to TRBJ2-1; no clear D gene. The V end lost 6 bases, the J end lost 2 bases, and 14 bases lay between the germline ends. Per germline, CDR1 SNHLY and CDR2 FYNNEI. There are 15 residues in the CDR3. CDR3 DNA: TGTGCCAGCAGCCCCAGGCAGAAGACCTACAATGAGCAGTTCTTC. Residues: CASSPRQKTYNEQFF.

About this clonotype itself: A much larger clone sits a single nucleotide away, making a read error possible. The chain links TRBV20-1 to TRBJ2-1, with 9 positions matching TRBD1. This CDR3 spans 15 amino acids. V shed 6 bases, J shed 3 bases, and the junction held 9 bases outside the gene matches. Germline V CDR1 and CDR2: DFQATT, SNEGSKA (reference sequence). CDR3 bases: TGCAGTGCAATGACCTGGACAGGGGACTACAATGAGCAGTTCTTC. It is translated as CSAMTWTGDYNEQFF.

This clonotype was counted a few times. The V call is TRBV7-9, the J call TRBJ1-4; the D is unclear. The V and J ends lost 3 bases and 4 bases respectively, with 9 bases between them. The CDR3 has 14 amino acids. CDR1 and CDR2 from the germline V gene are SEHNR and FQNEAQ (reference sequence). CDR3 region: CASSFRLNNEKLFF. CDR3 coding DNA: TGTGCCAGCAGCTTTAGACTGAATAATGAAAAACTGTTTTTT.

This rearrangement joins TRBV14 to TRBJ1-1; no clear D gene. The germline V and J ends were trimmed by 3 bases and 5 bases, with 10 bases remaining between them. The germline gives CDR1 SGHDN, CDR2 FVKESK. This CDR3 has 13 amino acids. The CDR3 region has the DNA TGTGCCAGCAGCCAGGGCCTTCAGACTGAAGCTTTCTTT. This gives the protein CASSQGLQTEAFF. Based on the CDR3 plus reference TRBV14 and TRBJ1-1, the full variable domain is EAGVTQFPSHSVIEKGQTVTLRCDPISGHDNLYWYRRVMGKEIKFLLHFVKESKQDESGMPNNRFLAERTGGTYSTLKVQPAELEDSGVYFCASSQGLQTEAFFGQGTRLTVV.

V gene TRBV12-3 or TRBV12-4 combines with J gene TRBJ2-5; the D gene is possibly TRBD2 (5 bases). The assigned J gene may be wrong: the sequence end matches TRBJ2-7 better. The CDR3 has 15 amino acids. The CDR3 DNA follows: TGTGCCAGCAGCCCGGACGGGGTAGTGCCCTACGAGCAGTACTTC. It is translated as CASSPDGVVPYEQYF.

V is TRBV20-1 and J is TRBJ1-2; possibly TRBD1 for D (6 bases). The CDR3 extends over 12 amino acids. The V gene's germline CDR1 is DFQATT and CDR2 SNEGSKA (reference sequence). Trimming removed 3 bases at V and 8 bases at J, with 13 bases between. In DNA form, the CDR3 reads TGCAGTGCTAGGAGGGGGGAATGGGGCTACACCTTC. Translation: CSARRGEWGYTF.

The genes are TRBV5-1 and TRBJ2-3; D is perhaps TRBD1 (6 bases). V was shortened by 4 bases and J by 2 bases, with 11 bases between the two germline ends. The length of the CDR3 is 14 residues. Germline assignment: CDR1 SGHRS and CDR2 YFSETQ. CDR3 region: CASSRQENTDTQYF. The CDR3 DNA follows: TGCGCCAGCAGCCGACAGGAAAACACAGATACGCAGTATTTT.

CDR3 residues: CASSGSGAGNSPLHF. The CDR3 coding sequence is TGTGCCAGCAGCGGCTCAGGGGCGGGTAATTCACCCCTCCACTTT. V gene TRBV7-2 combines with J gene TRBJ1-6; D may be TRBD1 (6 bases). CDR1 and CDR2 from the germline V gene are SGHTA and FQGNSA. V gave up 5 bases and J gave up 6 bases, with 14 bases separating them. The CDR3 spans 15 residues.